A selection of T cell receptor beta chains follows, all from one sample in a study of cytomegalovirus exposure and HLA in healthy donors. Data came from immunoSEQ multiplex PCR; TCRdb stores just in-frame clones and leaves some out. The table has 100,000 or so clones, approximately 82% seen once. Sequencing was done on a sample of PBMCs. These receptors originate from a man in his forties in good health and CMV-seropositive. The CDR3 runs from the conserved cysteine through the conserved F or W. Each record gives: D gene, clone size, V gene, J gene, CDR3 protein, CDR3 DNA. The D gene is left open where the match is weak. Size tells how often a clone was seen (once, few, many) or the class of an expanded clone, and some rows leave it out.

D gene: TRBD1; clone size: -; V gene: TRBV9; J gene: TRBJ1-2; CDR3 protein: CASSVDEGAWGYTF; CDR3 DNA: TGTGCCAGCAGCGTAGATGAGGGGGCTTGGGGCTACACCTTC
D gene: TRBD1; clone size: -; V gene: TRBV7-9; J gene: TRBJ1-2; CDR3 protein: CASSPGTDNYGYTF; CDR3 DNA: TGTGCCAGCAGCCCAGGGACAGATAACTATGGCTACACCTTC
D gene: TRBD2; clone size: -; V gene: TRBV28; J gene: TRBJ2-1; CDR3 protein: CASNSGGRDEQFF; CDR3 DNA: TGTGCCAGCAATAGCGGGGGGAGGGATGAGCAGTTCTTC
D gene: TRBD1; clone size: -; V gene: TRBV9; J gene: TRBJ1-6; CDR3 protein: CASSPGRQGSPLHF; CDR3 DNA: TGTGCCAGCAGCCCGGGAAGACAGGGTTCACCCCTCCACTTT
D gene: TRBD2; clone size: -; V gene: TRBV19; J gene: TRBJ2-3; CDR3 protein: CASTSGGLAGIDTQYF; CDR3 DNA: TGTGCCAGTACCTCCGGGGGACTAGCGGGAATAGATACGCAGTATTTT
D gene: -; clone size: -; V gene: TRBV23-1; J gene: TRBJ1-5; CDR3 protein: CASSQSRGFNQPQHF; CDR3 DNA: TGCGCCAGCAGTCAATCCCGGGGATTCAATCAGCCCCAGCATTTT
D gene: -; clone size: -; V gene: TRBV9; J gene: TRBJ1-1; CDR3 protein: CASSVVPGGGEAFF; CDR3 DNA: TGTGCCAGCAGCGTAGTCCCCGGGGGTGGTGAAGCTTTCTTT
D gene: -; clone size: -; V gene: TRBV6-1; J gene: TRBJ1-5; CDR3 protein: CASSEGRAGNQPQHF; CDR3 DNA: TGTGCCAGCAGTGAAGGGAGGGCCGGGAATCAGCCCCAGCATTTT
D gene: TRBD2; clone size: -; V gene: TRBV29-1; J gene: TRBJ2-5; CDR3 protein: CSVARDGLAGRETQYF; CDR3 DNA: TGCAGCGTTGCAAGGGACGGACTAGCGGGGAGAGAGACCCAGTACTTC
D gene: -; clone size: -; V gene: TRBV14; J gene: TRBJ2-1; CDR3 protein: CASSLSLAGEQFF; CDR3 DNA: TGTGCCAGCAGCCTCTCCCTGGCAGGTGAGCAGTTCTTC
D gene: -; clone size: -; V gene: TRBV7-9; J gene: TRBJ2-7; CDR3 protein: CSSSLSGQRLPPEQYF; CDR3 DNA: TGTTCCAGCAGCTTATCCGGACAGAGACTGCCGCCCGAGCAGTACTTC
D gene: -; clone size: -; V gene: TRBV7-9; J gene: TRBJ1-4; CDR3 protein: CASSFISEKLFF; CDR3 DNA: TGTGCCAGCAGCTTCATTTCCGAAAAACTGTTTTTT
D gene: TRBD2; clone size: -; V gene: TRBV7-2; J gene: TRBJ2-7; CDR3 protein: CASSRTSGSRSSYEQYF; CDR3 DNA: TGTGCCAGCAGCAGGACTAGCGGGAGCCGTAGCTCCTACGAGCAGTACTTC
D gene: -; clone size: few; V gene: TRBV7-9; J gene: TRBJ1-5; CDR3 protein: CASSLAEIPNQPQHF; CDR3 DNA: TGTGCCAGCAGCTTAGCGGAGATCCCCAATCAGCCCCAGCATTTT
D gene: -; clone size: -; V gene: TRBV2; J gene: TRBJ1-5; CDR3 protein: CASRVGLSNQPQHF; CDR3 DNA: TGTGCCAGCAGAGTGGGACTCAGCAATCAGCCCCAGCATTTT
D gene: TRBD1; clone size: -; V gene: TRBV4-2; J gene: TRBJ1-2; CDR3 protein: CASSQPQGAEGYTF; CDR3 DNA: TGTGCCAGCAGCCAACCACAGGGGGCGGAAGGCTACACCTTC
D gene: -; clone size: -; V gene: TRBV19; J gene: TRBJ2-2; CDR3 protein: CASSIPPSGELFF; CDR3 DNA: TGTGCCAGTAGTATTCCCCCATCCGGGGAGCTGTTTTTT
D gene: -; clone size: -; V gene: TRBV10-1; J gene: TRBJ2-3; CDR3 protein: CASRMEGRSTDTQYF; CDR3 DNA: TGCGCCAGCAGGATGGAGGGCCGAAGCACAGATACGCAGTATTTT
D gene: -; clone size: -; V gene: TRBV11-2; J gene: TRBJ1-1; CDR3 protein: CASSPQTGIAEAFF; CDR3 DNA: TGTGCCAGCAGCCCCCAAACAGGGATTGCTGAAGCTTTCTTT
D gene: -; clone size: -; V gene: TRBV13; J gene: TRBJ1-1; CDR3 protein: CASSSRRGGNTEAFF; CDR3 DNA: TGTGCCAGCAGCTCCCGCCGAGGGGGGAACACTGAAGCTTTCTTT
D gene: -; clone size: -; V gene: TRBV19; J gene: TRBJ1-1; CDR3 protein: CASSISQATEAFF; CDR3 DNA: TGTGCCAGTAGTATAAGTCAGGCTACTGAAGCTTTCTTT
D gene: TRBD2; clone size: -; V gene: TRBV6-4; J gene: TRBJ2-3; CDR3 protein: CASSEGTSGTDTQYF; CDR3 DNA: TGTGCCAGCAGTGAAGGGACTAGCGGCACAGATACGCAGTATTTT
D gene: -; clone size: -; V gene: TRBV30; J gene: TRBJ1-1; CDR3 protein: CAWSTLTANTEAFF; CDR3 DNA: TGTGCCTGGAGCACTTTGACAGCGAACACTGAAGCTTTCTTT
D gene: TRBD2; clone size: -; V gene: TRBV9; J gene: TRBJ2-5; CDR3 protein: CASSPGLAGGFQETQYF; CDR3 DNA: TGTGCCAGCAGCCCGGGACTAGCGGGGGGGTTCCAAGAGACCCAGTACTTC
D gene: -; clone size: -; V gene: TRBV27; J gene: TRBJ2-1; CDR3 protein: CASSLVRAYNGQFF; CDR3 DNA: TGTGCCAGCAGTTTAGTCAGGGCCTACAATGGGCAGTTCTTC
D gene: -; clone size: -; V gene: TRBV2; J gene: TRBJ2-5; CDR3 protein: CASSWAQETQYF; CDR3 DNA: TGTGCCAGCAGTTGGGCCCAAGAGACCCAGTACTTC
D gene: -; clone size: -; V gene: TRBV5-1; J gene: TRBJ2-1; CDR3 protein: CASSLALAGEQFF; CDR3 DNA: TGCGCCAGCAGCTTGGCTTTGGCGGGTGAGCAGTTCTTC
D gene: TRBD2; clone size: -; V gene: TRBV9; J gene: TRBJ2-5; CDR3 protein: CASSVGGTRGETQYF; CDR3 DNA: TGTGCCAGCAGCGTGGGTGGGACTAGGGGAGAGACCCAGTACTTC
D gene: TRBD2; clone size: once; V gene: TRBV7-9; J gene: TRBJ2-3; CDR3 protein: CASSRGLAGFTDTQYF; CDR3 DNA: TGTGCCAGCAGCCGCGGACTAGCGGGGTTCACAGATACGCAGTATTTT
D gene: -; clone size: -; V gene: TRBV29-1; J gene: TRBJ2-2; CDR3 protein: CSVMSGQLNTGELFF; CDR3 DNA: TGCAGCGTTATGTCTGGACAGCTGAACACCGGGGAGCTGTTTTTT